This TCR beta chain originates from a study of blood T cell repertoires in COVID-19. Study-level background: PBMCs, B-cell-depleted T cells, or T cells provided the cDNA or gDNA that made up the material.

Only in-frame clones appear in the TCRdb table, and some are missing; sequencing was by immunoSEQ multiplex PCR. This sample has approximately 140,000 clones, with 85% to 90% found just once. CDR1 LGHDT and CDR2 YNNKEL come from the germline V gene (reference sequence). The germline V and J ends were trimmed by 0 bases and 8 bases, with 10 bases remaining between them. There are 13 residues in the CDR3. This receptor was identified in a man aged 50 or older with active or convalescent COVID-19. Specimen: peripheral blood. The chain joins TRBV3-1 (or the pseudogene TRBV3-2) to TRBJ1-2; D ambiguous. CDR3 in DNA: TGTGCCAGCAGCCAAGACGGCCTCGGGGGCTACACCTTC. Its protein is CASSQDGLGGYTF.